The 7 T cell receptor beta chains presented below share a single source sample, sequenced in a study of T cell responses to AZD1222 COVID-19 vaccine. Here immunoSEQ multiplex PCR was the method, and the copy in TCRdb shows in-frame clones only, minus some. The sample consists of 150,000 to 250,000 clones, approximately 93% of them appearing once. The specimen comprised peripheral blood, sampled 28 days after the second AZD1222 dose. The receptors were gathered from an adult who received the AZD1222 COVID-19 vaccine.

This chain links TRBV2 with TRBJ1-2; the match to TRBD1 covers 8 bases. This CDR3 spans 16 amino acids. Looked up from germline, CDR1 is SNHLY and CDR2 is FYNNEI. The trim removed 6 bases at V and 6 bases at J, leaving 15 bases unmatched. This CDR3 reads CASSYRRQGLFNGYTF. CDR3 nucleotides: TGTGCCAGCAGCTATCGTAGACAGGGGCTCTTCAATGGCTACACCTTC.

The V gene is TRBV5-6, the J gene TRBJ1-2; D is unclear. The V gene lost 0 bases and the J gene lost 4 bases, with 7 bases spanning the gap. This CDR3 contains 13 residues. The germline gives CDR1 SGHDT, CDR2 YYEEEE. CDR3 nucleotides: TGTGCCAGCAGCTTGGGTGGCCTCTATGGCTACACCTTC. This sequence encodes CASSLGGLYGYTF.

The chain combines TRBV7-9 with TRBJ1-2; 7 bases map to TRBD1. Trimming at V came to 5 bases and at J to 2 bases, leaving 5 bases not matched to a gene. Germline CDR1 is SEHNR and CDR2 is FQNEAQ (reference sequence). The CDR3 is 14 amino acids. The CDR3 DNA reads as TGTGCCAGCAGCCGACAGGGCCGGAACTATGGCTACACCTTC. It codes for CASSRQGRNYGYTF.

A word on this clone: Other DNA variants within this sample encode the same CDR3. J is TRBJ1-1 and V is TRBV28; D might be TRBD1 (6 bases). This CDR3 has 13 residues. CDR1 is MDHEN, CDR2 SYDVKM, per germline. V was cut by 4 bases and J by 1 base, with 7 bases left in between. The CDR3 loop reads CASSSGANTEAFF. The CDR3 coding sequence is TGTGCCAGCAGTTCAGGGGCGAACACTGAAGCTTTCTTT.

The chain employs TRBV5-1 and TRBJ1-1; no reliable D call. CDR1 is SGHRS, CDR2 YFSETQ, per germline. The V gene lost 4 bases and the J gene lost 4 bases, with 11 bases spanning the gap. CDR3 length: 13 residues. The DNA of the CDR3 is TGCGCCAGCAGCCTGGGGTTGGGCACTGAAGCTTTCTTT. Translation: CASSLGLGTEAFF.

The rearrangement joins TRBV24-1 to TRBJ1-1; TRBD1 aligns across 12 bases. Trimming at V came to 4 bases and at J to 3 bases, leaving 8 bases not matched to a gene. Per germline, CDR1 KGHDR and CDR2 SFDVKD. This CDR3 comprises 17 residues. The CDR3 loop is CATSEARDRGPDTEAFF. The CDR3 DNA follows: TGTGCCACCAGTGAGGCCCGGGACAGGGGGCCTGACACTGAAGCTTTCTTT.

The CDR3 spells CASSVGSQKAGELFF. The CDR3 DNA reads TGTGCCAGCAGCGTAGGGTCCCAAAAAGCCGGGGAGCTGTTTTTT. This chain joins TRBV9 and TRBJ2-2; D is uncertain. Germline CDR1 is SGDLS and CDR2 is YYNGEE. This CDR3 comprises 15 residues. V lost 0 bases, J lost 6 bases, and 12 bases lay in between.